This TCR beta chain appears in the sequencing data of a study of somatic mutations in cytotoxic T cells in rheumatoid arthritis. About the study: Patient blood, which was peripheral blood collected as 30 ml EDTA, was drawn right after diagnosis and before any treatment started.

V shed 1 base and J shed 0 bases, with 4 bases lying between them. The CDR3 sequence is 15 residues long. Germline V gives CDR1 MNHNS, CDR2 SASEGT. In this sample, this clone turned up a few times. Its antigen is as yet unknown. Repertoires were generated with immunoSEQ multiplex PCR, while TCRdb's copy carries only in-frame clones and drops some. Seen here are about 29,000 clones, around 90% observed once, and the top ten hold approximately 9.4%. Whole-study findings and limits: Greater age accompanied higher CD8+ clonality in rheumatoid arthritis patients, a pattern that was absent in healthy controls. Some patients, about an eighth of the 65, had a largest CD8+ clone that exceeded 20% of CD8+ cells. No correction for multiple comparisons was applied to the slight TRBV07 underrepresentation in rheumatoid arthritis patients.

The TCR originated in an adult with rheumatoid arthritis. The material sequenced was CD8+ T cells sorted from blood. This chain joins TRBV6-1 and TRBJ2-6; D is uncertain. The CDR3 protein is CASSEGDSGANVLTF. The CDR3 region has the DNA TGTGCCAGCAGTGAAGGGGACTCTGGGGCCAACGTCCTGACTTTC.